This T cell receptor beta chain was sequenced during a study of T cell repertoires in cytomegalovirus infection. For the study at large: The authors used CMV epitopes that were HLA-C-restricted (recently identified) and HLA-B-restricted (well studied). Signatures in public TCR beta sequences pointed to both CMV infection and matching HLA type.

Study-wide findings and caveats: Based on cumulative public TCR beta family frequency, carriers of CMV plus the relevant HLA were identified. HLA-C-restricted CMV-specific TCR beta clonotypes were dominant in the ex vivo response.

Germline trimming cut 10 bases from V and 7 bases from J; bases unmatched to any gene: 16. This CDR3 contains 15 residues. Only one count was recorded for this clonotype. What it recognizes is unknown. TCRdb itself ran the reads through MiXCR, one entry per CDR3 protein. Among 100,000 to 120,000 distinct CDR3 sequences listed, 30% to 35% were seen once. The receptor's source is a human donor in good health (CMV status not recorded). Some clones in this sample may be carry-over from other donors' samples. Sequencing used CD8+ T cells from cultured PBMCs, obtained from culture after CMV antigen stimulation. The chain links TRBV12-3 or TRBV12-4 to TRBJ2-1, with 7 bases that match TRBD2. For the CDR3, the DNA is TGTGCCATCGGAGTGGCGGGAGACCCCGCGAATGAGCAGTTCTTC. Protein product: CAIGVAGDPANEQFF.